The source of this TCR beta chain is a study of technical replicates of blood from a few donors. The assay was immunoSEQ multiplex PCR, and TCRdb's table has in-frame clones only and misses some. The data show 75,000 to 90,000 clones, roughly 92% seen once. This CDR3 comprises 13 residues. V was clipped by 6 bases and J by 0 bases, with 8 bases between them. The V gene's germline CDR1 is MDHEN and CDR2 SYDVKM. The source is a human donor in good health. The specimen sequenced was T cells isolated from PBMCs. This chain joins TRBV28 and TRBJ2-5; D not resolved. CDR3 bases: TGTGCCAGCAGCCCCCAGGACCAAGAGACCCAGTACTTC. It is translated as CASSPQDQETQYF. Complete variable domain (other parts from reference TRBV28 and TRBJ2-5): DVKVTQSSRYLVKRTGEKVFLECVQDMDHENMFWYRQDPGLGLRLIYFSYDVKMKEKGDIPEGYSVSREKKERFSLILESASTNQTSMYLCASSPQDQETQYFGPGTRLLVL.